Listed here are 12 T cell receptor beta chains from one sample, sequenced in a study of beta chain features in type 1 diabetes. The antigens for these receptors are not known. Study-wide findings and caveats: Across all four CD4+ subsets, people with type 1 diabetes showed modestly shorter TCRB CDR3s.

TCRB transcripts that were expressed got sequenced, as all of the isolated RNA had been reverse transcribed. Data came from immunoSEQ multiplex PCR; TCRdb stores just in-frame clones and leaves some out. The data show around 690,000 clones, under 15% seen once. The sequenced sample consisted of naive CD4+ T cells from blood. Receptors originate from a young man with type 1 diabetes.

This clone was observed a few times. V usage is TRBV11-2 and J usage is TRBJ2-7; D may be TRBD1 (6 bases). The V and J ends lost 5 bases and 0 bases respectively, with 14 bases between them. The CDR3 is 15 residues long. The germline V gene has CDR1 SGHAT and CDR2 FQNNGV. CDR3 amino acids: CASSHGQRVSYEQYF. The CDR3 nucleotides are TGTGCCAGCAGCCACGGACAGAGGGTCTCCTACGAGCAGTACTTC.

This chain joins TRBV28 and TRBJ2-3; D unclear. V was cut by 3 bases and J by 0 bases, with 10 bases left in between. This CDR3 contains 15 residues. CDR1 is MDHEN and CDR2 is SYDVKM in the germline V gene. The CDR3 DNA is TGTGCCAGCAGTTTCGGACCCCGAAGCACAGATACGCAGTATTTT. It yields the protein CASSFGPRSTDTQYF.

This clone showed up just a few times. This chain links TRBV25-1 with TRBJ2-1; D is uncertain. Germline V lookup: CDR1 MGHDK, CDR2 SYGVNS. V lost 6 bases and J 8 bases, leaving 14 bases between the germline ends. CDR3 length: 13 residues. The CDR3 sequence: CASRRAAGDEQFF. CDR3 sequence (DNA): TGTGCCAGCAGACGTGCCGCTGGGGATGAGCAGTTCTTC.

The rearrangement joins TRBV29-1 to TRBJ2-7, with D perhaps matching TRBD1 (6 bases). The CDR3 contains 11 residues. Trimming left V 5 bases short and J 4 bases short, with 9 bases between. In germline, CDR1 is SQVTM, CDR2 ANQGSEA. The CDR3 is CSVSDRYEQYF. The CDR3, as DNA: TGCAGCGTTTCAGACAGGTACGAGCAGTACTTC.

As concerns this clone: The DNA is left out, because the CDR3 cannot be placed on it with certainty; the CDR3 is given as TCRdb lists it. The chain recombines TRBV1 with TRBJ2-1; the D call of TRBD2 is as the table states it, not checked on the DNA. TRBV1 is a listed pseudogene. The CDR3 spans 17 residues, counting both ends. The CDR3 loop is CTSSQVGGGSSYNEQFF.

This clone was counted a few times. The V gene is TRBV7-8, the J gene TRBJ2-1; D ambiguous. There are 17 residues in the CDR3. Germline CDR1 is SGHVS and CDR2 is FQNEAQ. Trimming removed 1 base from V and 5 bases from J, with 18 bases in between. CDR3 DNA sequence: TGTGCCAGCAGCTTAGATCGCCGACCGATGGGAAACAATGAGCAGTTCTTC. Translating gives CASSLDRRPMGNNEQFF.

V gene TRBV14 combines with J gene TRBJ1-2, with D maybe TRBD1 (6 bases). V lost 3 bases to trimming and J lost 4 bases, with 15 bases between them. Germline V gene lookup returns CDR1 SGHDN and CDR2 FVKESK. This CDR3 has 15 residues. The CDR3: CASSQAGGAAYGYTF. The CDR3 nucleotides read TGTGCCAGCAGCCAGGCGGGGGGCGCGGCCTATGGCTACACCTTC. The whole variable domain, filled in from reference TRBV14 and TRBJ1-2, reads EAGVTQFPSHSVIEKGQTVTLRCDPISGHDNLYWYRRVMGKEIKFLLHFVKESKQDESGMPNNRFLAERTGGTYSTLKVQPAELEDSGVYFCASSQAGGAAYGYTFGSGTRLTVV.

This clone was picked up a small number of times. This rearrangement joins TRBV7-2 to TRBJ2-7; TRBD2 matches 10 bases. The CDR3 is 15 residues long. The J segment lost 2 bases and the V segment lost 3 bases, leaving 4 bases of the junction unmatched. From germline, CDR1 is SGHTA and CDR2 FQGNSA. CDR3 in DNA: TGTGCCAGCAGCTTGACTAGCGGGCGACCCTACGAGCAGTACTTC. Amino acids: CASSLTSGRPYEQYF.

J is TRBJ2-5 and V is TRBV19, with D tentatively TRBD2 (6 bases). V was pared by 3 bases and J by 6 bases, with 17 bases between. Germline V gives CDR1 LNHDA, CDR2 SQIVND (reference sequence). The CDR3 is made up of 15 amino acids. The CDR3 DNA is TGTGCCAGTAGTATTGGTGCGGGGAAGGTAAAGACCCAGTACTTC. Amino acids: CASSIGAGKVKTQYF.

This clone was seen only a few times. The CDR3 here is CASSRDRGHGYTF. The CDR3 DNA reads TGTGCCAGCAGCCGGGACAGGGGACATGGCTACACCTTC. The chain couples TRBV9 to TRBJ1-2, with 10 bases aligning to TRBD1. The CDR3 runs to 13 residues. Germline assignment: CDR1 SGDLS and CDR2 YYNGEE. The J segment lost 6 bases and the V segment lost 4 bases, leaving 3 bases of the junction unmatched. The entire variable domain, with the rest obtained from reference TRBV9 and TRBJ1-2, is as follows: DSGVTQTPKHLITATGQRVTLRCSPRSGDLSVYWYQQSLDQGLQFLIQYYNGEERAKGNILERFSAQQFPDLHSELNLSSLELGDSALYFCASSRDRGHGYTFGSGTRLTVV.

V is TRBV7-2 and J is TRBJ2-7; no clear D gene. This CDR3 is built from 17 residues. V was trimmed by 7 bases and J by 2 bases, leaving 24 bases between them. The germline V gene encodes CDR1 SGHTA and CDR2 FQGNSA. CDR3 region: CASTFQIGHKIPYEQYF. The CDR3, as DNA: TGTGCCAGCACCTTTCAAATTGGGCACAAGATACCCTACGAGCAGTACTTC.

The chain joins TRBV18 to TRBJ2-1; 7 bases agree with TRBD1. J was trimmed by 5 bases and V by 4 bases; bases with no gene match: 8. Germline CDR1 reads KGHSH; CDR2 reads LQKENI. CDR3 length equals 15 residues. CDR3 sequence (DNA): TGTGCCAGCTCACACTCAACAGGGGCCAACAATGAGCAGTTCTTC. It translates to CASSHSTGANNEQFF.